The 14 T cell receptor beta chains below were found in one sample sequenced in a study of human T cells and chemical hapten exposure. From the RACE reads, TCRdb called clonotypes with MiXCR, one entry per CDR3 protein. The sample shows a few hundred thousand distinct CDR3 sequences, about 4.8% of them seen only once. The time point is: patch test 1, 2 weeks after DPC sensitization. Indicated treatment: therapeutic diphenylcyclopropenone sensitization with weekly scalp DPC. The sample was whole blood, taken in connection with sensitization to the hapten diphenylcyclopropenone (DPC). Every receptor here comes from a woman between 45 and 60 years old with alopecia areata. Some clones in this sample may be carry-over from other donors' samples.

The sample holds a few counts of this clonotype. The chain links TRBV30 to TRBJ2-7; no definite D call. The CDR3 sequence is 10 residues long. The germline V gene has CDR1 GTSNPN and CDR2 SVGIG (reference sequence). Trimming removed 2 bases from V and 3 bases from J, with 2 bases in between. The CDR3 DNA sequence: TGTGCCTGGAGTTACTACGAGCAGTACTTC. This translates into CAWSYYEQYF.

This clonotype was picked up a small number of times. This chain joins TRBV9 and TRBJ2-1; TRBD2 matches at 10 bases. J was trimmed by 8 bases and V by 4 bases; bases with no gene match: 12. Germline values: CDR1 SGDLS, CDR2 YYNGEE. This CDR3 has 16 residues. CDR3 amino acids: CASSSKAGLAKDEQFF. The CDR3 DNA follows: TGTGCCAGCAGCTCCAAGGCGGGACTAGCGAAGGATGAGCAGTTCTTC.

The rearrangement uses TRBV7-9 and TRBJ2-1, with TRBD1 identical over 9 bases. Losses at the gene ends were 5 bases for V and 2 bases for J; bases not matched to a gene: 4. CDR1 and CDR2 from the germline V gene are SEHNR and FQNEAQ (reference sequence). This CDR3 region has 15 residues. CDR3 sequence (DNA): TGTGCCAGCAGCGGTACAGGGGGCCCCTACAATGAGCAGTTCTTC. Encoded protein: CASSGTGGPYNEQFF.

The sample holds a few counts of this clonotype. This chain joins TRBV7-2 and TRBJ2-3; D may be TRBD1 or TRBD2 (5 bases each). Germline lookup yields CDR1 SGHTA and CDR2 FQGNSA. The CDR3 covers 11 residues. V was cut by 8 bases and J by 4 bases, with 7 bases left in between. The CDR3 DNA follows: TGTGCCAGCGGGACGCCAGATACGCAGTATTTT. It is translated as CASGTPDTQYF.

This clonotype was found a few times. This chain uses TRBV2 with TRBJ1-1; D is perhaps TRBD1 (5 bases). V was clipped by 4 bases and J by 6 bases, with 15 bases between them. Germline lookup yields CDR1 SNHLY and CDR2 FYNNEI. The CDR3 is 14 amino acids. This CDR3 reads CASSVGLGGAEAFF. DNA for the CDR3: TGTGCCAGCAGTGTAGGTTTGGGAGGGGCTGAAGCTTTCTTT.

DNA of the CDR3: TGCAGTGCTAGAGATATACGGCAGGGTACTGGCTACACCTTC. It translates to CSARDIRQGTGYTF. This chain links TRBV20-1 with TRBJ1-2, with D maybe TRBD1 (5 bases). The V gene lost 0 bases and the J gene lost 7 bases, with 15 bases spanning the gap. The CDR3 contains 14 residues. Germline V gene data show CDR1 as DFQATT and CDR2 as SNEGSKA (reference sequence).

This clonotype was detected many times. The genes are TRBV12-3 or TRBV12-4 and TRBJ1-1; D might be TRBD1 (5 bases). Trimming removed 5 bases from V and 4 bases from J, with 17 bases in between. The CDR3 has 15 residues. The CDR3 DNA follows: TGTGCCAGCAGTCCCGGGGACCGAGGGAGCACTGAAGCTTTCTTT. Protein: CASSPGDRGSTEAFF.

The table lists this clonotype with a few counts. This sequence joins TRBV6-5 and TRBJ2-1, with 10 bases lining up with TRBD2. The germline V gene has CDR1 MNHEY and CDR2 SVGAGI. J lost 4 bases, V lost 5 bases, and 8 bases had no gene match. This CDR3 spans 16 amino acids. CDR3 in amino acids: CASSPRTSGYYNEQFF. CDR3 sequence (DNA): TGTGCCAGCAGTCCCAGGACTAGCGGATATTACAATGAGCAGTTCTTC.

This clonotype was counted at least ten times. The chain links TRBV20-1 to TRBJ1-5, with 8 bases matching TRBD1. Germline lookup yields CDR1 DFQATT and CDR2 SNEGSKA (reference sequence). J was trimmed by 2 bases and V by 3 bases; bases with no gene match: 6. This CDR3 has 15 residues. The CDR3 region has the DNA TGCAGTGCTAGCGATGTCAGGGGGCGCAATCAGCCCCAGCATTTT. Its protein product is CSASDVRGRNQPQHF.

Regarding this clonotype: The junction differs from germline at one of its ends, possibly a read error. CDR3 in amino acids: CAGSLWQGVYEQYF. The CDR3 DNA is TGTGCCGGCAGTCTGTGGCAGGGGGTCTACGAGCAGTACTTC. The chain joins TRBV27 to TRBJ2-7, with 7 nucleotides matching TRBD1. The CDR3 is 14 residues long. CDR1 is MNHEY and CDR2 is SMNVEV in the germline V gene (reference sequence).

The chain carries TRBV6-5 and TRBJ2-7, with D possibly TRBD2 on 6 matching bases. Germline V CDR1 and CDR2: MNHEY, SVGAGI. There are 15 residues in the CDR3. V gave up 4 bases and J gave up 4 bases, with 17 bases separating them. The CDR3 region has the DNA TGTGCCAGCAGTTCTTACCGGGAGATGGAGTACGAGCAGTACTTC. It encodes CASSSYREMEYEQYF.

This clonotype was seen a few times. The junction departs from germline at one end; a sequencing error may be responsible. Here the CDR3 reads CASSLRGGVHFF. Written as DNA, the CDR3 is TGTGCCAGCAGTTTGCGGGGAGGGGTACACTTCTTC. This chain uses TRBV28 with TRBJ2-7; 7 bases map to TRBD2. The germline gives CDR1 MDHEN, CDR2 SYDVKM. This CDR3 comprises 12 residues.

This clonotype was seen a few times. The rearrangement joins TRBV6-5 to TRBJ1-5; 8 bases are shared with TRBD1. V was clipped by 6 bases and J by 0 bases; unmatched bases: 7. CDR1 is MNHEY and CDR2 is SVGAGI in the germline V gene. This CDR3 spans 16 amino acids. The CDR3 DNA follows: TGTGCCAGCAGCCGGACAGGGACTTATAGCAATCAGCCCCAGCATTTT. It is translated as CASSRTGTYSNQPQHF.

This clonotype was seen at least ten times. V gene TRBV7-9 combines with J gene TRBJ2-1, with D uncertain. Germline V gene sequence: CDR1 SEHNR, CDR2 FQNEAQ (reference sequence). V gave up 2 bases and J gave up 5 bases, with 10 bases separating them. This CDR3 is built from 14 residues. For the CDR3, the DNA is TGTGCCAGCAGCTTATCCCTAACGAACAATGAGCAGTTCTTC. Amino acid sequence: CASSLSLTNNEQFF.